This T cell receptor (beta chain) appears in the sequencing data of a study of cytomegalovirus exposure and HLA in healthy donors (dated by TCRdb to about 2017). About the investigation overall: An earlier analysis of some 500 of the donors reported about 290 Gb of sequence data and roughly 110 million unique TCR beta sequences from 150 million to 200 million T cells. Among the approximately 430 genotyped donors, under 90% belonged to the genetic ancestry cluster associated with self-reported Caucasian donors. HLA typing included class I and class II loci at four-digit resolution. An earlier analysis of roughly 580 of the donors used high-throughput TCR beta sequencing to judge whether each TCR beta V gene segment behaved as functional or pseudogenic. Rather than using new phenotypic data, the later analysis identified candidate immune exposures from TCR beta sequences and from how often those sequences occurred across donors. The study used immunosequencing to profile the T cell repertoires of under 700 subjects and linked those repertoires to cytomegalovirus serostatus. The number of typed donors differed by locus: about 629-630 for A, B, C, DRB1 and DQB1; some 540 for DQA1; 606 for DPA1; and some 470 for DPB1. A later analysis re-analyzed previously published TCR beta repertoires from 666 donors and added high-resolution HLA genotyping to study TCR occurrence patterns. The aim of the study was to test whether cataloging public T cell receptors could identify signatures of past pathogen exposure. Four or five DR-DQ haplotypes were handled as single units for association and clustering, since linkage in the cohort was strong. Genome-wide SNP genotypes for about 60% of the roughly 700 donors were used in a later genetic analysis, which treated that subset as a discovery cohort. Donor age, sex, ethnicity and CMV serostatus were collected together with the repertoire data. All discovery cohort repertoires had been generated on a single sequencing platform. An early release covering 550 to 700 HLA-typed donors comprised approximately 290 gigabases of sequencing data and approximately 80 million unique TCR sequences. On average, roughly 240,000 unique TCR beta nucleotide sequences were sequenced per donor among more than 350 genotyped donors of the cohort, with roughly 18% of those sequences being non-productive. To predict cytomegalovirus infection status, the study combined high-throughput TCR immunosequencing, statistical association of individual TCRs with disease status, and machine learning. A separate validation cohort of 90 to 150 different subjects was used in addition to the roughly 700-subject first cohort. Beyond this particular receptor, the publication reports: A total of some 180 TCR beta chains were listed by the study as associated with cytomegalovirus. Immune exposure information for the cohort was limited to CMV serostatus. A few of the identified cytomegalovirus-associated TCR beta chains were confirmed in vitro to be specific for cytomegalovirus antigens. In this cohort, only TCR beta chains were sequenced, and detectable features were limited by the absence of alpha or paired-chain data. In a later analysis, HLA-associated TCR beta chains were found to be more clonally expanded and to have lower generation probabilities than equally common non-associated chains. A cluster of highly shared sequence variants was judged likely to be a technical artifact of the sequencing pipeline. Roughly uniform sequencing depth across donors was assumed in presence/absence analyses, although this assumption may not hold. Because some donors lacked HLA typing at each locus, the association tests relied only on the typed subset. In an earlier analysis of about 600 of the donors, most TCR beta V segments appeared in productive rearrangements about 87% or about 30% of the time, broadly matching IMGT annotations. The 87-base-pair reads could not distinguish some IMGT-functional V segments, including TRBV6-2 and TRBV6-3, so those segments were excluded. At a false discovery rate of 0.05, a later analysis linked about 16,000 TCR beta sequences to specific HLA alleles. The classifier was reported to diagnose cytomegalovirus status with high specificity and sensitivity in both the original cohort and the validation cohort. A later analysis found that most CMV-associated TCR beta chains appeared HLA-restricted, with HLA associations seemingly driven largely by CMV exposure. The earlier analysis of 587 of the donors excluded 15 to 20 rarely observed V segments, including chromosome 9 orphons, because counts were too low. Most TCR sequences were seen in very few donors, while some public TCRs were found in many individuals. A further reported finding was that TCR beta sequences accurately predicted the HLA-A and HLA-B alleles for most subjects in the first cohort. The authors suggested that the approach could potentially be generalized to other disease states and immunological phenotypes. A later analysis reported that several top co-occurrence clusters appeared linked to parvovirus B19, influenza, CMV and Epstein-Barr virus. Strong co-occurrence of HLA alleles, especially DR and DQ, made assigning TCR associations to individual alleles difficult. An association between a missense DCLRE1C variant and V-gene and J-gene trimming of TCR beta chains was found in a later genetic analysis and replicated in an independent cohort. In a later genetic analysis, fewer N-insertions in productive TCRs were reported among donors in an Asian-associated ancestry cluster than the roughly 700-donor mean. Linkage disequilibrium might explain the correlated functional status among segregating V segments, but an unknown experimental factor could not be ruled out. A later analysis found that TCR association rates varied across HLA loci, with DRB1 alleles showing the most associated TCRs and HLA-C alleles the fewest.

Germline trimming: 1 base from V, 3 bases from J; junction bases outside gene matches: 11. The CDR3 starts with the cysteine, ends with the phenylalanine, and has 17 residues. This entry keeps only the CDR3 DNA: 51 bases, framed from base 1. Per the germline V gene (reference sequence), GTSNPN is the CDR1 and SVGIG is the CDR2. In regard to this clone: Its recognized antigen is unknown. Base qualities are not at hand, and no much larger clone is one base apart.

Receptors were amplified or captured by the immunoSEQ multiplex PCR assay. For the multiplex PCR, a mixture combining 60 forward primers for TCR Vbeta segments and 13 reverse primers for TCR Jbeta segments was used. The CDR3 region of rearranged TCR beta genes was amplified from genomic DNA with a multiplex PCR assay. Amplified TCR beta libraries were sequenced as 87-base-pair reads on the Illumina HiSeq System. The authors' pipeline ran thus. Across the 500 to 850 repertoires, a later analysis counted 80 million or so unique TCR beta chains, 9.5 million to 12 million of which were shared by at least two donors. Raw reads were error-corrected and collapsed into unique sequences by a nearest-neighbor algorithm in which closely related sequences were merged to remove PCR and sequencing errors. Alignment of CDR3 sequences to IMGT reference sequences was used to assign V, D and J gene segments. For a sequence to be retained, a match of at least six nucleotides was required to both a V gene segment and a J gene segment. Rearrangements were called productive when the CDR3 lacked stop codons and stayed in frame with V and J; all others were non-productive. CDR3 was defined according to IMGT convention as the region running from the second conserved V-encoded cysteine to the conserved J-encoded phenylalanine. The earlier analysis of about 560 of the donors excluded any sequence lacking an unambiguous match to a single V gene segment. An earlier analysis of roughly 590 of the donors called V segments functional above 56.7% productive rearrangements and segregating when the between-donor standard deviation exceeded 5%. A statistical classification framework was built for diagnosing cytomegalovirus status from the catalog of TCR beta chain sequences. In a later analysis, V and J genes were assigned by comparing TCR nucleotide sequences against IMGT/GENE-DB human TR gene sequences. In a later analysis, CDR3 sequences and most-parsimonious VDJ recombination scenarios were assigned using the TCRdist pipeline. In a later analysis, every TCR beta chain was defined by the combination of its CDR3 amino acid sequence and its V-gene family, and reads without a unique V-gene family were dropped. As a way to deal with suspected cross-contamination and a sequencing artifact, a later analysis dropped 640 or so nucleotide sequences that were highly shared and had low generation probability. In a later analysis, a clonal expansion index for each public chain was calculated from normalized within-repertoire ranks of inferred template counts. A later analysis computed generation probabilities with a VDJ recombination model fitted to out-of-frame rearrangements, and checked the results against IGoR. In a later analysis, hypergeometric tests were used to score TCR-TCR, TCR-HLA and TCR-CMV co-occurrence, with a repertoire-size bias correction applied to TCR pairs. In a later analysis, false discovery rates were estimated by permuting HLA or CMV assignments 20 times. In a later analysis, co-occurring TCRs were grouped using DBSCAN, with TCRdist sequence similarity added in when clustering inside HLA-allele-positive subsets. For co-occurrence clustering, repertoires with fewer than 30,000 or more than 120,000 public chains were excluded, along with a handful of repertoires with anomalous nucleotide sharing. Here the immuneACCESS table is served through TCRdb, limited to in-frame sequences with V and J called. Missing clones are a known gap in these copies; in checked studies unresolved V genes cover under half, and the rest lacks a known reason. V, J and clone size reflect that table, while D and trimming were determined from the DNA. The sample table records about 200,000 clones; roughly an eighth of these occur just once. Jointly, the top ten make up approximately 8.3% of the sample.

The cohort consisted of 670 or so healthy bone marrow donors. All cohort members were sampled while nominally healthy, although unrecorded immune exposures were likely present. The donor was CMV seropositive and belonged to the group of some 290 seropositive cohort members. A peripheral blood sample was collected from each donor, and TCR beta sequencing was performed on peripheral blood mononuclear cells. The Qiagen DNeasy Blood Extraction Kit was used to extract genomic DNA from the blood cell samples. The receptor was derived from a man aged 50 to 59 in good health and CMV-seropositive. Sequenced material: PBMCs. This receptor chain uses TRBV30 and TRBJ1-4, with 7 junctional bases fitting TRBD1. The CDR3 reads CAWSGLTGSPANEKLFF. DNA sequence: TGTGCCTGGAGTGGCCTGACAGGGTCCCCTGCTAATGAAAAACTGTTTTTT.